This TCR beta chain is from a study of blood T cells in healthy people across ages. Peripheral blood was drawn, ten milliliters per donor. Per-sample PBMC isolation yielded at least 6.5 million cells. A sample-barcoded 5' primer and a J-beta primer mix were used in a second PCR of roughly 7 to 11 cycles. TCRdb independently ran MiXCR on the 5' RACE reads; one entry per CDR3 protein. The sample has about 690,000 distinct CDR3 sequences, around 41% seen once. Material for sequencing was blood. This clonotype was sampled from a man older than 75 in good health.

The CDR3 bases are TGCGCCAGCAGCTTGGATTTGGCCGAGCAGTTCTTC. It is translated as CASSLDLAEQFF. This rearrangement joins TRBV5-1 to TRBJ2-1; D gene uncertain. Trimming took off 0 bases at V and 10 bases at J, with 8 bases between the two ends. CDR1 and CDR2 from the germline V gene are SGHRS and YFSETQ. The CDR3 totals 12 residues.